This TCR beta chain was captured in a study of T cell responses to AZD1222 COVID-19 vaccine. The repertoire was sequenced with immunoSEQ multiplex PCR; TCRdb's copy has only in-frame clones and lacks some. The sample yields 150,000 or so clones, 80% to 95% seen once. V was trimmed by 3 bases and J by 7 bases, leaving 6 bases between them. The CDR3 is made up of 11 amino acids. This clone has only a few counts. The same CDR3 can be traced to other DNA sequences in this sample. V is TRBV12-3 or TRBV12-4 and J is TRBJ1-1; no clear D gene. The receptor comes from an adult who received the AZD1222 COVID-19 vaccine. The sample here was peripheral blood, taken 28 days after the second AZD1222 dose. This CDR3 is CASSFGDEAFF. CDR3 coding DNA: TGTGCCAGCAGTTTTGGGGATGAAGCTTTCTTT.